The clone carrying this T cell receptor beta chain appeared many times. CDR1 and CDR2 (germline): SGDLS, YYNGEE. Trimming took off 0 bases at V and 4 bases at J, with 7 bases between the two ends. There are 14 residues in the CDR3. Isolated PBMCs totaled at least 6 million in each sample. This record belongs to a study of blood T cells in healthy people across ages. It was with a sample-barcoded 5' primer and a J-beta primer mix that a second PCR of about 6 to 12 cycles was run. The template-switch adaptor was a 5' adaptor with 12 random nucleotides. It tagged each cDNA molecule. Every sample produced at least 3 million CDR3-containing paired-end reads. From the 5' RACE reads, TCRdb called clonotypes with MiXCR, one entry per CDR3 protein. The sample carries 500,000 to 700,000 distinct CDR3 sequences, about 30% recorded once.

This clonotype was sampled from an elderly woman in good health. V gene TRBV9 combines with J gene TRBJ2-2; D not certain. The material sequenced was blood. In DNA, the CDR3 is TGTGCCAGCAGCGTAGTCCCGGGCACCGGGGAGCTGTTTTTT. It encodes CASSVVPGTGELFF.